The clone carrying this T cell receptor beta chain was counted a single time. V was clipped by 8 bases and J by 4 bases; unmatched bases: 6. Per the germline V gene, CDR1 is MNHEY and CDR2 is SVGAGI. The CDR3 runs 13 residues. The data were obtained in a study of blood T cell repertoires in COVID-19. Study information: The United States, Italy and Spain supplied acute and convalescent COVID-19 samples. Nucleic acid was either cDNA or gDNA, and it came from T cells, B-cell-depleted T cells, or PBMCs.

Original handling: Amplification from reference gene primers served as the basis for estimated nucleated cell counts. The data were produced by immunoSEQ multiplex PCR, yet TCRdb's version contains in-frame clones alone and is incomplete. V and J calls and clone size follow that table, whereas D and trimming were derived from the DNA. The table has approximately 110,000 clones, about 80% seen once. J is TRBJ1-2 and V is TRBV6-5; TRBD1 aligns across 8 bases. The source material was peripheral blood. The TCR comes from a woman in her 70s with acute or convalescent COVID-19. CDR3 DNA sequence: TGTGCCAGCGGACAGCAGGGGGCCTATGGCTACACCTTC. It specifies CASGQQGAYGYTF.